The present entry profiles one T cell receptor beta chain with its context. The junction does not match germline at one end; this may be a read error. This entry belongs to a study of CD8+CD57+ T cells in acquired aplastic anemia. Study background: Healthy donor CD4+ cell samples had a mean of around 9.9 million reads.

CDR3 and TCR beta VDJ profiling relied on a genomic DNA template. TCRdb processed the reads anew with MiXCR; each CDR3 protein has one entry. The table has 110,000 or so distinct CDR3 sequences, around 49% seen once. The CDR3 is 13 amino acids. The V gene is TRBV12-3 or TRBV12-4, the J gene TRBJ2-7, with 10 bases fitting TRBD2. The sample consisted of sorted CD4+, CD8+, or CD8+CD57+ T cells (not recorded which) from PBMCs. The TCR comes from a human donor in good health, serving as a control. The CDR3 DNA reads as TGTGCCAGCAGTGTAGCGGGAGGAAACGAGCAGTACTTC. Translated: CASSVAGGNEQYF.